This entry is about one T cell receptor beta chain. Antigen unknown. CDR3 size: 15 residues. V shed 5 bases, J shed 1 base, and the junction held 7 bases outside the gene matches. Germline lookup yields CDR1 SEHNR and CDR2 FQNEAQ (reference sequence). Tumor or blood genomic DNA was sequenced, with inputs of roughly 550 ng to 6,500 ng. This entry belongs to a study of T cells in tumors after PD-1 blockade. Turning to the study itself: Excluded were patients with checkpoint blockade, immunosuppressants, or radiotherapy or other anti-cancer therapy within 4 weeks. During anti-PD-1 treatment, some patients continued daily vismodegib 150 mg. Findings and caveats of the study: Peripheral recruitment is suggested, as some novel exhausted tumor clones were in pre-treatment blood.

Data came from immunoSEQ multiplex PCR; TCRdb stores just in-frame clones and leaves some out. This sample carries fewer than 50,000 clones, 81% of them seen once, and the ten largest clones take about 3.8%. The receptor was derived from a human donor with basal cell carcinoma. The chain employs TRBV7-9 and TRBJ1-2, with TRBD1 matching over 7 bases. The sample in question was PBMCs, obtained before anti-PD-1 treatment. The CDR3 region has the DNA TGTGCCAGCAGCCAGGGGGGGCCGAATAACTATGGCTACACCTTC. Amino acid sequence: CASSQGGPNNYGYTF.